Listed here are 15 T cell receptor beta chains from one sample, sequenced in a study of T cells in localized non-small cell lung cancer. The assay was immunoSEQ multiplex PCR, and TCRdb's table has in-frame clones only and misses some. The sample yields around 30,000 clones, approximately 80% seen once. Sample: peripheral blood, taken before any cancer treatment. The source is a male donor older than 55 with stage II squamous cell lung carcinoma.

This clone was detected once. The chain recombines TRBV6-1 with TRBJ1-4; the D gene is possibly TRBD1 (6 bases). In germline, CDR1 is MNHNS, CDR2 SASEGT. V dropped 5 bases and J dropped 0 bases, with 7 bases sitting between them. CDR3 length: 14 residues. CDR3 coding DNA: TGTGCCAGCAGTAGACAGGCAACTAATGAAAAACTGTTTTTT. Its protein is CASSRQATNEKLFF.

The chain carries TRBV2 and TRBJ2-7; D might be TRBD2 (5 bases). The germline V and J ends were trimmed by 8 bases and 3 bases, with 11 bases remaining between them. This CDR3 spans 12 amino acids. Germline CDR1 and CDR2: SNHLY and FYNNEI. The CDR3 region has the DNA TGTGCCAGCTCAGCTCGGGGCTACGAGCAGTACTTC. Translation: CASSARGYEQYF.

The V gene is TRBV30, the J gene TRBJ1-6; D ambiguous. This CDR3 comprises 13 residues. Per germline, CDR1 GTSNPN and CDR2 SVGIG (reference sequence). Trimming took 3 bases from V and 9 from J, leaving 12 bases between them. The CDR3 sequence is CAWSKRGSSPLHF. The CDR3 DNA reads as TGTGCCTGGAGCAAGCGCGGGAGTTCACCCCTCCACTTT.

The chain carries TRBV20-1 and TRBJ2-1; possible D gene TRBD2, 5 bases. Germline V lookup: CDR1 DFQATT, CDR2 SNEGSKA (reference sequence). Between the trimmed V and J ends, which lost 1 base and 8 bases, there was a span of 6 bases. The CDR3 has 11 amino acids. CDR3 bases: TGCAGTGCTAGAGGAGGGTATGAGCAGTTCTTC. Its protein product is CSARGGYEQFF.

This chain links TRBV6-1 with TRBJ2-2; D unclear. Germline values: CDR1 MNHNS, CDR2 SASEGT. This CDR3 has 14 residues. V was cut by 7 bases and J by 0 bases, with 9 bases left in between. The CDR3 region is CASNRGPNTGELFF. CDR3 coding DNA: TGTGCCAGCAATCGCGGACCGAACACCGGGGAGCTGTTTTTT.

V and J are TRBV19 and TRBJ1-2, with D possibly being TRBD1 (6 bases). V was clipped by 4 bases and J by 3 bases, with 12 bases between them. The length of the CDR3 is 14 residues. The germline gives CDR1 LNHDA, CDR2 SQIVND (reference sequence). The CDR3 DNA follows: TGTGCCAGTAGTAAGGCAGGGGCTGACTATGGCTACACCTTC. Its translation is CASSKAGADYGYTF.

This sequence joins TRBV11-2 and TRBJ2-2; 7 bases fit TRBD2. V dropped 5 bases and J dropped 3; count of bases not matched to a gene: 3. This CDR3 comprises 14 residues. Germline V lookup: CDR1 SGHAT, CDR2 FQNNGV. The CDR3 DNA is TGTGCCAGCAGCCTAGCGGTTGACACCGGGGAGCTGTTTTTT. Translation: CASSLAVDTGELFF.

The J gene is TRBJ2-3, the V gene TRBV7-2; TRBD2 aligns across 15 bases. The V segment lost 3 bases and the J segment 5 bases; nucleotides outside the gene matches: 9. The CDR3 totals 18 residues. Looked up from germline, CDR1 is SGHTA and CDR2 is FQGNSA. CDR3 in DNA: TGTGCCAGCAGCTTCGGGACTAGCGGGAGGCGGGTCGGAGATACGCAGTATTTT. Its translation: CASSFGTSGRRVGDTQYF.

V is TRBV5-5 and J is TRBJ2-3, with D maybe TRBD2 (5 bases). Germline V gene lookup returns CDR1 SGHKS and CDR2 YYEKEE (reference sequence). There are 15 residues in the CDR3. V gave up 1 base and J gave up 6 bases, with 15 bases separating them. The CDR3 DNA sequence: TGTGCCAGCAGCTTGCAAGCGGACGTGCAGGATACGCAGTATTTT. Protein sequence: CASSLQADVQDTQYF.

The chain is built from TRBV7-9 and TRBJ1-1; D gene ambiguous. The CDR3 totals 13 residues. V gave up 5 bases and J gave up 0 bases, with 7 bases separating them. The V gene's germline CDR1 is SEHNR and CDR2 FQNEAQ (reference sequence). CDR3: CASSAGMNTEAFF. For the CDR3, the DNA is TGTGCCAGCAGCGCCGGTATGAACACTGAAGCTTTCTTT.

On this clone: The same CDR3 also results from other DNA sequences found in this sample. This chain links TRBV5-1 with TRBJ1-1; D call uncertain. The CDR3 is 14 residues long. Trimming shortened V by 0 bases and J by 1 base, and 7 bases separated the two germline ends. Germline loops: CDR1 SGHRS, CDR2 YFSETQ. CDR3 DNA: TGCGCCAGCAGCTTGGAGGGAGCGAACACTGAAGCTTTCTTT. Its translation is CASSLEGANTEAFF.

V usage is TRBV9 and J usage is TRBJ2-6, with unresolved D. Germline-derived CDR1 and CDR2 are SGDLS and YYNGEE. The CDR3 loop spans 17 amino acids. Trimming cost V 0 bases and J 0 bases, with 10 bases left between them. The CDR3 coding sequence is TGTGCCAGCAGCGTAGTCCCCACGGGCTCTGGGGCCAACGTCCTGACTTTC. Translated, it gives CASSVVPTGSGANVLTF. Full variable domain (remainder filled in from reference TRBV9 and TRBJ2-6): DSGVTQTPKHLITATGQRVTLRCSPRSGDLSVYWYQQSLDQGLQFLIQYYNGEERAKGNILERFSAQQFPDLHSELNLSSLELGDSALYFCASSVVPTGSGANVLTFGAGSRLTVL.

This clone was observed once. V usage is TRBV29-1 and J usage is TRBJ2-1; 11 bases map to TRBD2. The CDR3 loop spans 14 amino acids. V lost 5 bases and J lost 8; bases outside the gene matches: 8. Germline lookup yields CDR1 SQVTM and CDR2 ANQGSEA. CDR3 sequence (DNA): TGCAGCGTTCCTCTAGCGGGAGGTGGGGATGAGCAGTTCTTC. It yields the protein CSVPLAGGGDEQFF.

The chain links TRBV7-9 to TRBJ1-2; 7 bases are a match to TRBD1. CDR1 is SEHNR, CDR2 FQNEAQ, per germline (reference sequence). The CDR3 extends over 13 amino acids. Germline trimming cut 4 bases from V and 6 bases from J; bases unmatched to any gene: 5. CDR3 region: CASSSRDRDGYTF. CDR3 DNA sequence: TGTGCCAGCAGCTCCCGGGACAGAGATGGCTACACCTTC.

V is TRBV15 and J is TRBJ1-1, with a possible D match to TRBD1 (6 bases). V was clipped by 0 bases and J by 0 bases, with 17 bases between them. The CDR3 length is 18 residues. The germline CDR1 and CDR2 sequences are LNHNV and YYDKDF (reference sequence). CDR3 sequence: CATSREMGQGRMNTEAFF. CDR3 DNA: TGTGCCACCAGCAGAGAAATGGGGCAGGGGAGGATGAACACTGAAGCTTTCTTT.